This T cell receptor (beta chain) was sequenced in a study of Graves' ophthalmopathy and Graves' hyperthyroidism. Whole-study context: Samples of peripheral blood were obtained at initial diagnosis, prior to treatment of any kind.

This CDR3 region has 14 residues. The J segment lost 5 bases and the V segment lost 6 bases, leaving 8 bases of the junction unmatched. RNA transcripts provided the template for amplifying TCR beta CDR3 regions. Second-round multiplex PCR came after a first-round RT-PCR that employed HTBI primers. A single record per CDR3 protein comes from TCRdb applying MiXCR to the multiplex PCR reads. The table records 600,000 to 650,000 distinct CDR3 sequences, about a fifth of them present only once. Worth noting for this clonotype: Its specificity is unknown.

Study outcomes and limitations: Distinction of ophthalmopathy from stable hyperthyroidism by a 13-signature model reached roughly 87% sensitivity and roughly 78% specificity. Blood repertoires reportedly contained most expanded thyroid clonotypes above 0.001 frequency.

Sequencing was done on a sample of peripheral blood. This TCR derives from a woman between 18 and 29 years old with stable Graves' hyperthyroidism. Some clones in this sample may be carry-over from other donors' samples. This chain uses TRBV12-3 or TRBV12-4 with TRBJ2-7; 9 nucleotides agree with TRBD1. In DNA form, the CDR3 reads TGTGCCAGCAGCCCTGGGACAGGGTTCGACGAGCAGTACTTC. Translating it yields CASSPGTGFDEQYF.